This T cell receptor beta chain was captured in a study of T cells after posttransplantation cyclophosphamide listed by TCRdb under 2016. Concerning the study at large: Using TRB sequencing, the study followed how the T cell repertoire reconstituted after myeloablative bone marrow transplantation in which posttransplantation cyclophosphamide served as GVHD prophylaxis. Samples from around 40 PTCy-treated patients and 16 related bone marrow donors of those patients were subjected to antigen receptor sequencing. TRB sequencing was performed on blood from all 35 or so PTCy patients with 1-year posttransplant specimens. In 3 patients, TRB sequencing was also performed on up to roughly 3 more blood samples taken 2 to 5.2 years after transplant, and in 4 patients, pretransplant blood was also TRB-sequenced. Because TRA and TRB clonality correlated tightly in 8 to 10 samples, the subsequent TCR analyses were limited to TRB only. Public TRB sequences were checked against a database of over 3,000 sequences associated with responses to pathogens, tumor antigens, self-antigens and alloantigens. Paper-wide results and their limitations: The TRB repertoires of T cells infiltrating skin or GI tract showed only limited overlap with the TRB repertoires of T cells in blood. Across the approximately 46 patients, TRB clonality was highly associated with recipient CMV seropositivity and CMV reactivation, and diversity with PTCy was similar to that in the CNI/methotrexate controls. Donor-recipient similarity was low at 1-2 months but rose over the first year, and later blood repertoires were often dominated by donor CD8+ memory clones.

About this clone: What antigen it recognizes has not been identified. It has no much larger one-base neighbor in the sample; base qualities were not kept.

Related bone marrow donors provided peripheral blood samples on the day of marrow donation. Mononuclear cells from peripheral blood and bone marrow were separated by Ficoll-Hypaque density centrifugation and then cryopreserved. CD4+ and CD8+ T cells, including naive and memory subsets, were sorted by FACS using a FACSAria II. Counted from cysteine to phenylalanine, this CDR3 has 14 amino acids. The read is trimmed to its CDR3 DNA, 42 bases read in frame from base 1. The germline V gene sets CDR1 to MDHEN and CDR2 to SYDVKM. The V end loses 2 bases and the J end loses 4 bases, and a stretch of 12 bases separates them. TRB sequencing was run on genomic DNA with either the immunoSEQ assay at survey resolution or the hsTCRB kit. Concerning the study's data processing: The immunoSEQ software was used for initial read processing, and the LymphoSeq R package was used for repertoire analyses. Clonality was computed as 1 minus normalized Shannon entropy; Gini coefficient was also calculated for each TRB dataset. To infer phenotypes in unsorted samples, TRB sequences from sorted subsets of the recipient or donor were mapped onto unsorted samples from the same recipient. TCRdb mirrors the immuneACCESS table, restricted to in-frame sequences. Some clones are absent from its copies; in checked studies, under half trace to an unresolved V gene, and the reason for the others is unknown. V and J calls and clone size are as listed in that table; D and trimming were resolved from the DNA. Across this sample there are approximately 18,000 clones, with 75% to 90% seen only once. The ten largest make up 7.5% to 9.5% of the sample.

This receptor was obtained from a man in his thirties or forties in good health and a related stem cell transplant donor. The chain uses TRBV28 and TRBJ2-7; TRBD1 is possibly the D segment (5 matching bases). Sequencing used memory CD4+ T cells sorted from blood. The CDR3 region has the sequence CASSLGWQGYEQYF. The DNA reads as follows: TGTGCCAGCAGTTTAGGGTGGCAGGGTTACGAGCAGTACTTC.